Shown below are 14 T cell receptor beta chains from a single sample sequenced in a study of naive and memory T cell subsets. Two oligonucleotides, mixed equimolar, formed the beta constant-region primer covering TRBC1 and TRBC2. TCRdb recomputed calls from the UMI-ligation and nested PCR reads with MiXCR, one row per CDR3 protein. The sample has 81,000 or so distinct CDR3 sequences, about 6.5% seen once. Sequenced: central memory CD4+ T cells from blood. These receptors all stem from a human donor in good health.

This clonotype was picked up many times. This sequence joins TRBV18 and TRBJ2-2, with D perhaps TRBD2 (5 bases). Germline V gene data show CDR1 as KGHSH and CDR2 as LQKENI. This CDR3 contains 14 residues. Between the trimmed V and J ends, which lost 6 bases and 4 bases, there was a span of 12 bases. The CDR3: CASSPKSGTGELFF. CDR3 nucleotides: TGTGCCAGCTCGCCGAAGAGCGGCACCGGGGAGCTGTTTTTT.

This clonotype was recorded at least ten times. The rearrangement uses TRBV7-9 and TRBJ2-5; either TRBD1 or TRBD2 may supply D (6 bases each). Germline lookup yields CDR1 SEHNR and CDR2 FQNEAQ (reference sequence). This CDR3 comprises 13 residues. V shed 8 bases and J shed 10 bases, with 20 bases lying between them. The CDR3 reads CASSPGGRLIQYF. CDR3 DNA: TGTGCCAGCTCCCCTGGGGGGCGATTGATCCAGTACTTC.

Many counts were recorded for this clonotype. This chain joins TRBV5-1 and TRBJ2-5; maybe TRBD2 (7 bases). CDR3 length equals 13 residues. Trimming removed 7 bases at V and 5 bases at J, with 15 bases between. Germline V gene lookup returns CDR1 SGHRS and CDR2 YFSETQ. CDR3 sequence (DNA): TGCGCCAGCCTGGCGGGGGCCGGGGAGACCCAGTACTTC. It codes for CASLAGAGETQYF.

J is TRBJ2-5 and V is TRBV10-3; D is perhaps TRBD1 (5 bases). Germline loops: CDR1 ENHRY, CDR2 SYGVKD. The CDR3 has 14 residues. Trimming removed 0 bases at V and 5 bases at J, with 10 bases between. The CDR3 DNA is TGTGCCATCAGTGAGTCTGCAGGGAAGGAGACCCAGTACTTC. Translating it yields CAISESAGKETQYF.

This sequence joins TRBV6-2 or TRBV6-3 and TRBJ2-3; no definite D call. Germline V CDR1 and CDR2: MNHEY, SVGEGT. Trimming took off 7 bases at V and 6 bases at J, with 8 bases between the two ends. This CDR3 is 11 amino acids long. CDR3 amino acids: CASTHGDTQYF. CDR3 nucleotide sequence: TGTGCCAGCACCCACGGGGATACGCAGTATTTT.

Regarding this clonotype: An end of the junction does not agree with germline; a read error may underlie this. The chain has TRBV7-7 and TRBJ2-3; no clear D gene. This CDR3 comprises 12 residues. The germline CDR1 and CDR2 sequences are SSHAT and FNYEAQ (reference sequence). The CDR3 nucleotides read TGTGCTAGCAGCTTGAAGACAGATACGCAGTATTTT. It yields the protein CASSLKTDTQYF.

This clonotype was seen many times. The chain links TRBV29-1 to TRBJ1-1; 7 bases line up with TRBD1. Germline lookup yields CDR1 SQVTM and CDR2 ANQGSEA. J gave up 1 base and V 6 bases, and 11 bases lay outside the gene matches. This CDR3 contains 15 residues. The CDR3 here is CSVAPGTARNTEAFF. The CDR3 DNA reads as TGCAGCGTCGCTCCTGGGACAGCTAGGAACACTGAAGCTTTCTTT. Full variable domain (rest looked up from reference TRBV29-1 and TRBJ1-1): SAVISQKPSRDICQRGTSLTIQCQVDSQVTMMFWYRQQPGQSLTLIATANQGSEATYESGFVIDKFPISRPNLTFSTLTVSNMSPEDSSIYLCSVAPGTARNTEAFFGQGTRLTVV.

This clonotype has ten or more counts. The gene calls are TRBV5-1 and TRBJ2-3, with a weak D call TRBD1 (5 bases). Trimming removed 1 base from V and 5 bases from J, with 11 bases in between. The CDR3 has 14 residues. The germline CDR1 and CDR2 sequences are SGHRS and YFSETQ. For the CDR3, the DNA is TGCGCCAGCAGCTTGAATGGGGCGCGAGATACGCAGTATTTT. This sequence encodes CASSLNGARDTQYF.

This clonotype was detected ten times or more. The CDR3 region has the DNA TGTGCCAGCAGCCGAACGGGACAGGCAAGCAATCAGCCCCAGCATTTT. This translates into CASSRTGQASNQPQHF. The V gene is TRBV6-6, the J gene TRBJ1-5; 8 bases line up with TRBD1. After removal of 6 bases from V and 1 base from J, the junction contained 8 bases not matched to a gene. Germline V gene lookup returns CDR1 MNHNY and CDR2 SVGAGI (reference sequence). CDR3 length equals 16 residues.

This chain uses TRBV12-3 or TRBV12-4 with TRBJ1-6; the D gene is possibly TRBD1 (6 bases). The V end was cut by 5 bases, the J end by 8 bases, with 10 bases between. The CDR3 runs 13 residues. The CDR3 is CASSHRDDSPLHF. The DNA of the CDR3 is TGTGCCAGCAGTCACAGGGATGATTCACCCCTCCACTTT.

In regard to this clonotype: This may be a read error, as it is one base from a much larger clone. CDR3 nucleotide sequence: TGTGCCAGCAGCTTAGAGTATATGCAGTATTTT. Translated, it gives CASSLEYMQYF. J is TRBJ2-3 and V is TRBV7-9; D is undetermined. Germline V gene data show CDR1 as SEHNR and CDR2 as FQNEAQ (reference sequence). The CDR3 extends over 11 amino acids. V lost 1 base and J lost 11, with 7 bases in between.

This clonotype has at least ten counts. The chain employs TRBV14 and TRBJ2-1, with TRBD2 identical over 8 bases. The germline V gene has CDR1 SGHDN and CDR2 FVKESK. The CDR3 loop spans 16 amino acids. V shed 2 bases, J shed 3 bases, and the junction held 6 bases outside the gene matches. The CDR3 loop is CASSQRPGLGYNEQFF. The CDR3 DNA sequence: TGTGCCAGCAGCCAAAGACCGGGACTAGGCTACAATGAGCAGTTCTTC.

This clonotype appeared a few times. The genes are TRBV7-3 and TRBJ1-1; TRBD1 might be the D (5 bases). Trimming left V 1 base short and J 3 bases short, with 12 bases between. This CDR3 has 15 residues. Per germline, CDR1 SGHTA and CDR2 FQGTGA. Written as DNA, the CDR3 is TGTGCCAGCAGCTTAATAGCAGGGTCCGACACTGAAGCTTTCTTT. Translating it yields CASSLIAGSDTEAFF.

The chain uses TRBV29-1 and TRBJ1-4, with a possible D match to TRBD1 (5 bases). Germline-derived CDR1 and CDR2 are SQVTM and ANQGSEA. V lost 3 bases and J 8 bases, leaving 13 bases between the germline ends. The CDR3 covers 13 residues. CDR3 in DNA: TGCAGCGTTGAGAATCCCGGGGACGAAAAACTGTTTTTT. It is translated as CSVENPGDEKLFF.